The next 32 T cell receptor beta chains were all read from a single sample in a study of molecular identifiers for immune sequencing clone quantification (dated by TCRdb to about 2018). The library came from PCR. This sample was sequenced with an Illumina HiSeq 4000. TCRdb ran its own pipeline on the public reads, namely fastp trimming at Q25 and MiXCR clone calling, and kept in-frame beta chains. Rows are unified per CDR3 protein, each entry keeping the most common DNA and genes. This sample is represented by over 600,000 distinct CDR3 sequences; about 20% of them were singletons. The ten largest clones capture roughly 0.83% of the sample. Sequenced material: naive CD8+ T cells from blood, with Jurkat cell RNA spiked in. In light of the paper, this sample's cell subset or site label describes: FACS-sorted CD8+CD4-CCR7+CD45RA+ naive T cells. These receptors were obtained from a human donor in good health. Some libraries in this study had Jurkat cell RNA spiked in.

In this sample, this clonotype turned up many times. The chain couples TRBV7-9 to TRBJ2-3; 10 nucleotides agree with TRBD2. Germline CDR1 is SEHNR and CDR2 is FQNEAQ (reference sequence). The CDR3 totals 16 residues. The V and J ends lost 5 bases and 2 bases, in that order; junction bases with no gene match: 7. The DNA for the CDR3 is TGTGCCAGCAGCGTGTACACTAGCGGGACCACAGATACGCAGTATTTT. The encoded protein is CASSVYTSGTTDTQYF.

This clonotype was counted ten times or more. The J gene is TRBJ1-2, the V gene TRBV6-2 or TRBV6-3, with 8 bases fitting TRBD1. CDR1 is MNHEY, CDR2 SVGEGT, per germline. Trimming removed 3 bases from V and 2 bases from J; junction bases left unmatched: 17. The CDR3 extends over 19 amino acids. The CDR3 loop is CASSYRVGQGAVENYGYTF. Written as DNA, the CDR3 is TGTGCCAGCAGTTATCGTGTCGGTCAGGGGGCCGTCGAGAACTATGGCTACACCTTC.

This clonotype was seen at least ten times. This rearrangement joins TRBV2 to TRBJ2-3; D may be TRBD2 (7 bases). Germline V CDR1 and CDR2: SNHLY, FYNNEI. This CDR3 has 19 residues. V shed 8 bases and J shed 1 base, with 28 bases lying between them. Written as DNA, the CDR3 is TGTGCCAGCCTTGACCGACGGGGGGCAGGGATGGTGGGCACAGATACGCAGTATTTT. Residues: CASLDRRGAGMVGTDTQYF.

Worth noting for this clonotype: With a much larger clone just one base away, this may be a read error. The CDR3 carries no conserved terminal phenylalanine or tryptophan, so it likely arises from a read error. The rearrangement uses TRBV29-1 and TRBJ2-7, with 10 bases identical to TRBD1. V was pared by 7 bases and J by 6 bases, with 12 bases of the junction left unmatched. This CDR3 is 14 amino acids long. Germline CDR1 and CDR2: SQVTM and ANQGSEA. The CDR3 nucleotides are TGCAGCGCCATAGGTGGGACAGGGGAGGGCGAGCAGTACCTC. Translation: CSAIGGTGEGEQYL.

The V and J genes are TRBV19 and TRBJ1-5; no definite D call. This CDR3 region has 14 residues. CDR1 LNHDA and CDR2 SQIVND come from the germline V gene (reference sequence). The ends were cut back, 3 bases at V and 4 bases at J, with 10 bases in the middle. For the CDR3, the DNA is TGTGCCAGTAGTATGGTGGCAGATAATCAGCCCCAGCATTTT. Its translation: CASSMVADNQPQHF.

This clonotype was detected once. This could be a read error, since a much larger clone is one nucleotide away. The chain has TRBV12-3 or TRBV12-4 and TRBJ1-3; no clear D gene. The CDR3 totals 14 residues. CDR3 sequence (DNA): TGTGTCAGCAGTTTCTCAGGCCTCTGGGACACCATATATTTT. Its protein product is CVSSFSGLWDTIYF.

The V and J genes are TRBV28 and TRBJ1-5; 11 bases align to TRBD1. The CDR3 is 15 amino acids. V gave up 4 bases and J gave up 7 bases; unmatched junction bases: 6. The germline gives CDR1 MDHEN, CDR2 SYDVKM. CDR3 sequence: CASSSPGTGGQPQHF. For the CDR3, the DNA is TGTGCCAGCAGTTCACCAGGGACAGGGGGGCAGCCCCAGCATTTT.

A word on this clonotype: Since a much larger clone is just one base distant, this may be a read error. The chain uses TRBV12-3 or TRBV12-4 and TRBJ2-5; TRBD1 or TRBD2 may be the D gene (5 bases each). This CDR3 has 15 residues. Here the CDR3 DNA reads TGTGTCAGCAGTTTATGGGACCAACACCAAGAGACCCAGTACTTC. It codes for CVSSLWDQHQETQYF.

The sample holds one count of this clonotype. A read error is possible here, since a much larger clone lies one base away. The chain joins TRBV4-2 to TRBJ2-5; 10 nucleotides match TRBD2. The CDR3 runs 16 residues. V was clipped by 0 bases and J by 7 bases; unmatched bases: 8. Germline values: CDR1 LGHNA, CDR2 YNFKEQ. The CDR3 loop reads CASSQDRAGGMGTQYF. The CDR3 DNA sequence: TGTGCCAGCAGCCAAGATCGAGCGGGAGGGATGGGGACCCAGTACTTC.

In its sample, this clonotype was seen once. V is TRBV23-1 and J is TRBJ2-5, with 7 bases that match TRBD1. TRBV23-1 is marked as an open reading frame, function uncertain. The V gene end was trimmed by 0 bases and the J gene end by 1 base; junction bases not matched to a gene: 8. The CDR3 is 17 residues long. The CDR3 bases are TGCGCCAGCAGTCAATCGTCCAACAGGGGCCTCCAAGAGACCCAGTACTTC. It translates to CASSQSSNRGLQETQYF.

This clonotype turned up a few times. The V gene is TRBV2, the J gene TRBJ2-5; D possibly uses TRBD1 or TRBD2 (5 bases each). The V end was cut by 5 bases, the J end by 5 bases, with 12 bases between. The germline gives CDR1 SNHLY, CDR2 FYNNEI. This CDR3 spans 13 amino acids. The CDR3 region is CASSFAWGETQYF. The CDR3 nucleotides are TGTGCCAGCAGTTTTGCCTGGGGGGAGACCCAGTACTTC.

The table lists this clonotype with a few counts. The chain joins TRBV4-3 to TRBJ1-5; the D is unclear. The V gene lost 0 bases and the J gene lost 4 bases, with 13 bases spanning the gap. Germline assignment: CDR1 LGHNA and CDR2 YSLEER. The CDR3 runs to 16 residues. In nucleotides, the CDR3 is TGCGCCAGCAGCCAAGACAGGAATCTAGGGAATCAGCCCCAGCATTTT. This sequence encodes CASSQDRNLGNQPQHF.

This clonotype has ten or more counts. The chain's CDR3 is CSASHRGSQYPLRNQPQHF. In DNA form, the CDR3 reads TGCAGTGCTAGCCACAGGGGATCCCAGTACCCATTAAGGAATCAGCCCCAGCATTTT. This rearrangement joins TRBV20-1 to TRBJ1-5; 7 bases are shared with TRBD1. Germline V gene sequence: CDR1 DFQATT, CDR2 SNEGSKA (reference sequence). CDR3 size: 19 residues. V lost 3 bases, J lost 4 bases, and 21 bases stayed unmatched.

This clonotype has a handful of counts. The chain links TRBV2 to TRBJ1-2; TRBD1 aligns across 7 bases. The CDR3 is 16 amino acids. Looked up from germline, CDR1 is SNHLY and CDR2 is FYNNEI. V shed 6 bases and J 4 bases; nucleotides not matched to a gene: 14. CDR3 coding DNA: TGTGCCAGCAGAACTGCCCTGAGCGGGACAGTCTATGGCTACACCTTC. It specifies CASRTALSGTVYGYTF.

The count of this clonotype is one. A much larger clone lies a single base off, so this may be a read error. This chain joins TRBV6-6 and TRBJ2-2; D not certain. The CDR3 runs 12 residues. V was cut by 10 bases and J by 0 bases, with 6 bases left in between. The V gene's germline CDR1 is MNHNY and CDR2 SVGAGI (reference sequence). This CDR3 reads CANRPNTGELFF. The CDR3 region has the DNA TGTGCCAATAGGCCGAACACCGGGGAGCTGTTTTTT.

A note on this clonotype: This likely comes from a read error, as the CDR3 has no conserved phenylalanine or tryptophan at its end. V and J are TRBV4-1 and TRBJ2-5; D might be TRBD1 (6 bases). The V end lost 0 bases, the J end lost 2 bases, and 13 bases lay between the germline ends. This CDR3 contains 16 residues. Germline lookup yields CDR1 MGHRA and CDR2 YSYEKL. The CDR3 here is CASSQDPWTAQETQYL. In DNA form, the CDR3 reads TGCGCCAGCAGCCAAGATCCCTGGACAGCACAAGAGACCCAGTACCTC.

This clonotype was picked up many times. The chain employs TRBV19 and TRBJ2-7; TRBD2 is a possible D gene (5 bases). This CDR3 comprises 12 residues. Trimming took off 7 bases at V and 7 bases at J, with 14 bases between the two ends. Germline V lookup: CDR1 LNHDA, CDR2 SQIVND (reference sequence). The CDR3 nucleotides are TGTGCCAGTATCGGGGTCTCGGGGGAGCAGTACTTC. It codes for CASIGVSGEQYF. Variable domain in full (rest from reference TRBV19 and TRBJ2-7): DGGITQSPKYLFRKEGQNVTLSCEQNLNHDAMYWYRQDPGQGLRLIYYSQIVNDFQKGDIAEGYSVSREKKESFPLTVTSAQKNPTAFYLCASIGVSGEQYFGPGTRLTVT.

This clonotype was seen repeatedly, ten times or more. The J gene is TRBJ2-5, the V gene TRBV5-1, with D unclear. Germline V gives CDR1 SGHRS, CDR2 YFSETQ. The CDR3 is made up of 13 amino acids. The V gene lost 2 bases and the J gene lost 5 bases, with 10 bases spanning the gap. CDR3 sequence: CASSFGVAETQYF. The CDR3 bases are TGCGCCAGCAGCTTTGGGGTAGCCGAGACCCAGTACTTC.

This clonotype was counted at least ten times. The CDR3 region has the DNA TGTGCCAGCAGCTTAGGGGGGGGATTCTACGAGCAGTACTTC. Its protein product is CASSLGGGFYEQYF. This chain links TRBV7-9 with TRBJ2-7, with TRBD2 matching over 7 bases. V shed 1 base, J shed 3 bases, and the junction held 3 bases outside the gene matches. This CDR3 comprises 14 residues. The germline gives CDR1 SEHNR, CDR2 FQNEAQ (reference sequence).

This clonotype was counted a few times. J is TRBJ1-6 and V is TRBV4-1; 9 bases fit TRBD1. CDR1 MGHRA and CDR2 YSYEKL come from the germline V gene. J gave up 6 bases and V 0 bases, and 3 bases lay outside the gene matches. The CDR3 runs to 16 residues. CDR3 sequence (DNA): TGCGCCAGCAGCCAAGAATACAGGGGGCCTAATTCACCCCTCCACTTT. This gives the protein CASSQEYRGPNSPLHF.

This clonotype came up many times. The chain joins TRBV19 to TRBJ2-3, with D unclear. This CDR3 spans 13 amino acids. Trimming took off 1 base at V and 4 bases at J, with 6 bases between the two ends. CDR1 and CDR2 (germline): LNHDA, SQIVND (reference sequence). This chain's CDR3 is CASSIVVADTQYF. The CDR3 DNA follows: TGTGCCAGTAGTATAGTAGTGGCAGATACGCAGTATTTT. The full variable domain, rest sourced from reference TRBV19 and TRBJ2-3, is DGGITQSPKYLFRKEGQNVTLSCEQNLNHDAMYWYRQDPGQGLRLIYYSQIVNDFQKGDIAEGYSVSREKKESFPLTVTSAQKNPTAFYLCASSIVVADTQYFGPGTRLTVL.

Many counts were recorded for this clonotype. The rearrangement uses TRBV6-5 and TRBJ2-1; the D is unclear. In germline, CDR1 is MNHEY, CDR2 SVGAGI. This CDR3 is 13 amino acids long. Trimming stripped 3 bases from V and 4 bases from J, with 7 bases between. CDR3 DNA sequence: TGTGCCAGCAGTTATGCCGATTACAATGAGCAGTTCTTC. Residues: CASSYADYNEQFF.

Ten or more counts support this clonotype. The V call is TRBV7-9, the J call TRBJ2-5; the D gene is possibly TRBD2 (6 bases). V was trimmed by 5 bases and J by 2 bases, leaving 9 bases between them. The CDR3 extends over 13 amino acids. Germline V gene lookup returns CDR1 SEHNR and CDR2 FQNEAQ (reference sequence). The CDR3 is CASSPGLQETQYF. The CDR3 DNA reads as TGTGCCAGCAGCCCGGGACTTCAAGAGACCCAGTACTTC.

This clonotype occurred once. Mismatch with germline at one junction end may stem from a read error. The CDR3 bases are TGTGCCAGCAGGCCACAGGGGGCGGGCACCGGGGAGCTGGTTTTT. Translated, it gives CASRPQGAGTGELVF. The chain carries TRBV28 and TRBJ2-2, with 9 bases aligning to TRBD1. The CDR3 contains 15 residues. The germline CDR1 and CDR2 sequences are MDHEN and SYDVKM.

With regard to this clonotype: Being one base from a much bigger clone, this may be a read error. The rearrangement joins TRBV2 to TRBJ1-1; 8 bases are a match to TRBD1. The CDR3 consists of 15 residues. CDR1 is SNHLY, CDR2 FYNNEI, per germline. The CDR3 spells CASQRQGSLNTEASF. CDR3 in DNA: TGTGCCAGCCAAAGACAGGGGTCATTGAACACTGAAGCTTCCTTT.

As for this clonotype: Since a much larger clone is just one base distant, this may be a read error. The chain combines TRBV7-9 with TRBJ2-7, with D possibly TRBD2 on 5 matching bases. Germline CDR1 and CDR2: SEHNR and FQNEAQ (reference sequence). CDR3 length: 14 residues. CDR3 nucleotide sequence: TGTGCCAGCAGCCGCGGACTGGTCGGCTACGGGCAGTACTTC. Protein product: CASSRGLVGYGQYF.

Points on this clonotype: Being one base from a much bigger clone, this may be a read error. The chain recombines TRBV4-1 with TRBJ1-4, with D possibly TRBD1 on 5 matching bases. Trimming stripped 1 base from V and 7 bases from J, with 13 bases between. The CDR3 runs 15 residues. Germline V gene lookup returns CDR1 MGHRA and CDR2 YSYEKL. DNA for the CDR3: TGCGCCAGCAGCCAAGTTGGGGGAGGAGGTGAAAAACTGTTTTTT. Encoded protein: CASSQVGGGGEKLFF.

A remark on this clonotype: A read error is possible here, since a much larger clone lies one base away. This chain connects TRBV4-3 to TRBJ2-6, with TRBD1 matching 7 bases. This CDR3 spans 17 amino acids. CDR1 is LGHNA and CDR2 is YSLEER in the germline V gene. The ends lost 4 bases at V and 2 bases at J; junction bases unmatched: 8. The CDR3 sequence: CASSPGTAAPGANVLTF. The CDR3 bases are TGCGCCAGCAGCCCCGGGACAGCGGCCCCTGGGGCCAACGTCCTGACTTTC.

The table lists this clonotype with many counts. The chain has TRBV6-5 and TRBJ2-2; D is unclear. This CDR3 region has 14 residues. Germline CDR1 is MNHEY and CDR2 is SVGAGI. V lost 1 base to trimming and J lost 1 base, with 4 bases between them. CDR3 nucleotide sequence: TGTGCCAGCAGTTACTTGGTGAACACCGGGGAGCTGTTTTTT. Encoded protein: CASSYLVNTGELFF.

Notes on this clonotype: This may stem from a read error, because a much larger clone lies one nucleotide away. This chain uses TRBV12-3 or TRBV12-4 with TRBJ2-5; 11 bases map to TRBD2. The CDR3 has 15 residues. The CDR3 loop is CASSSRLAGQGTQYF. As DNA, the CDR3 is TGTGCCAGCAGTTCAAGACTAGCGGGGCAAGGGACCCAGTACTTC.

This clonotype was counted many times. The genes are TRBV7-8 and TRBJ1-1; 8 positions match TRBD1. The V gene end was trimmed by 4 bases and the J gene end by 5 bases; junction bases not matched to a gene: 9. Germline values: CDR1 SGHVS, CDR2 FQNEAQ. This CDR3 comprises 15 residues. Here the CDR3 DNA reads TGTGCCAGCAGCTACGCAGGGGGCCGGGGGACTGAAGCTTTCTTT. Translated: CASSYAGGRGTEAFF.

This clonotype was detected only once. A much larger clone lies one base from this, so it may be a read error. DNA for the CDR3: TGCACCAGCAGCTCGATGACAGGGCCCGTTTCCGAGCAGTACTTC. It translates to CTSSSMTGPVSEQYF. The V gene is TRBV5-1, the J gene TRBJ2-7; TRBD1 matches 7 bases. CDR1 is SGHRS and CDR2 is YFSETQ in the germline V gene. CDR3 length: 15 amino acids. Looking up the rest from reference TRBV5-1 and TRBJ2-7 gives the full variable domain: KAGVTQTPRYLIKTRGQQVTLSCSPISGHRSVSWYQQTPGQGLQFLFEYFSETQRNKGNFPGRFSGRQFSNSRSEMNVSTLELGDSALYLCTSSSMTGPVSEQYFGPGTRLTVT.